This T cell receptor (beta chain) was sequenced during a study of T cell changes during pregnancy in multiple sclerosis. The germline V gene has CDR1 SGHRS and CDR2 YFSETQ. This CDR3 has 13 residues. With respect to this clone: Compared with germline, one end of the junction differs, possibly owing to a read error.

Using immunoSEQ multiplex PCR, the repertoire was profiled, and TCRdb retains in-frame clones only, with some absent. The sample includes over 35,000 clones, 70% to 90% of them seen just once. The material sequenced was CD4+ T cells from peripheral blood mononuclear cells, taken after pregnancy. The chain carries TRBV5-1 and TRBJ2-1, with TRBD2 matching over 10 bases. This clonotype was obtained from a female donor with multiple sclerosis, enrolled in a pregnancy study. Here the CDR3 DNA reads TGCGCCACCAGCGGGGGGGTAAACAATGAGCAGTTCTTC. Its translation is CATSGGVNNEQFF.